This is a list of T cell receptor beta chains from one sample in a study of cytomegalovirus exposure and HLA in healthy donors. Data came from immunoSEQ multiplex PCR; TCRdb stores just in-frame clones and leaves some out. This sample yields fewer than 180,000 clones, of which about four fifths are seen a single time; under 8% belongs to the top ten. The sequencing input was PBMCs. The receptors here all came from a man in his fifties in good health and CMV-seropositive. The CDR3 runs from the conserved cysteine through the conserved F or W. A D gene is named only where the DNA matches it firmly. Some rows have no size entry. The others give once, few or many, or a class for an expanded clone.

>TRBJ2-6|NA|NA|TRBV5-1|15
TGCGCCAGCAGCTATAACAGGGCCGGGGCCAACGTCCTGACTTTC
CASSYNRAGANVLTF
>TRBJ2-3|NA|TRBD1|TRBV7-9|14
TGTGCCAGCAGCTCCTACAGGGGGCCTGATACGCAGTATTTT
CASSSYRGPDTQYF
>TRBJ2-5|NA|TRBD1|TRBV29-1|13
TGCAGCTCCACCGGGACAGGGCAAGAGACCCAGTACTTC
CSSTGTGQETQYF
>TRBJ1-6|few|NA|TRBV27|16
TGTGCCAGCAGTTTATCCGGTCTCGGGTCTAATTCACCCCTCCACTTT
CASSLSGLGSNSPLHF
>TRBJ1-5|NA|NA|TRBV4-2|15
TGTGCCAGCAGCCCACTTCAGGATAGCAATCAGCCCCAGCATTTT
CASSPLQDSNQPQHF
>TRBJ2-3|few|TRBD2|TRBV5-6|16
TGTGCCAGCAGCTTGGAAGGACTAGCGGGAGCAGATACGCAGTATTTT
CASSLEGLAGADTQYF
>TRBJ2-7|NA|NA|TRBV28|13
TGTGCCAGCAGGTCCCGCAGGGCTGGCGAGCAGTACTTC
CASRSRRAGEQYF
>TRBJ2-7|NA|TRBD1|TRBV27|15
TGTGCCAGCAGTCCAAAGCTCGGGACAGGGCCCGAGCAGTACTTC
CASSPKLGTGPEQYF
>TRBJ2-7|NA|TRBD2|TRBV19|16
TGTGCCAGTAGTCCTCAGACTAGCGGGAGTCACTACGAGCAGTACTTC
CASSPQTSGSHYEQYF
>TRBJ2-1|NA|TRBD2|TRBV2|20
TGTGCCAGCAGGGGACCGGGACTAGCGGGAGTTCAGAGCTCCTACAATGAGCAGTTCTTC
CASRGPGLAGVQSSYNEQFF
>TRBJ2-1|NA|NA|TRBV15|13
TGTGCCACCAGCAGAGACGGGAACAATGAGCAGTTCTTC
CATSRDGNNEQFF
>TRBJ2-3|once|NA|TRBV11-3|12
TGTGCCAGCAGCAGGGGCGCAGATACGCAGTATTTT
CASSRGADTQYF
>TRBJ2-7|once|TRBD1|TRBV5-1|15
TGCGCCAGCAGCTTGGTGCAGGGGGTTGGGGGAGAGCAGTACTTC
CASSLVQGVGGEQYF
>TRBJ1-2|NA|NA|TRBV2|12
TGTGCCAGCAGTGAAAACGGAGCTGGCTACACCTTC
CASSENGAGYTF
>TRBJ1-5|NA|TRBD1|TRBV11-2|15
TGTGCCAGCAGCTTTGGGACAGCTAGCAATCAGCCCCAGCATTTT
CASSFGTASNQPQHF
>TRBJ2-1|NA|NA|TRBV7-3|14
TGTGCCAGCAGCTTAAGACCGACCGGGAATGAGCAGTTCTTC
CASSLRPTGNEQFF
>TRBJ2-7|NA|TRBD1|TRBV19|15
TGTGCCAGTAGTATAAGTGGGACAGGAGTCTACGAGCAGTACTTC
CASSISGTGVYEQYF
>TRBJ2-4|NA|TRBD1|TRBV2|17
TGTGCCAGCAGTGAAATTCAGGGGGCCGGGACCAAAAACATTCAGTACTTC
CASSEIQGAGTKNIQYF
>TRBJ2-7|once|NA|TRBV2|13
TGTGCCAGCAGTGAGGAGGGGGCGGGCGAGCAGTACTTC
CASSEEGAGEQYF
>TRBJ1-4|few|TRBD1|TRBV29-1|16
TGCAGCGTTGAAGATAGGGGACAGGGCGTAAATGAAAAACTGTTTTTT
CSVEDRGQGVNEKLFF
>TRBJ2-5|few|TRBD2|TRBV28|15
TGTGCCAGCAGTGACGGCGGGAGCAGGGCAGAGACCCAGTACTTC
CASSDGGSRAETQYF
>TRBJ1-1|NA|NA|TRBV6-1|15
TGTGCCAGCAGTGAAGTTGGGGGCAGGGACACTGAAGCTTTCTTT
CASSEVGGRDTEAFF
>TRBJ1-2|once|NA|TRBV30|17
TGTGCCTGGGGTCCCGCCCCTAGTGTGGGGGGAAACTATGGCTACACCTTC
CAWGPAPSVGGNYGYTF